The 15 T cell receptor beta chains below come from one sample, sequenced in a study of cytomegalovirus exposure and HLA in healthy donors. The primer mix had 60 Vbeta and 13 Jbeta primers. TCRdb's table, derived via immunoSEQ multiplex PCR, lists solely in-frame clones and lacks some. The sample holds around 130,000 clones, about four fifths seen once. Sequencing was carried out using PBMCs. The receptors were gathered from a male donor in good health and CMV-seropositive.

This clone was observed a handful of times. The V gene is TRBV6-5, the J gene TRBJ1-3; 9 positions match TRBD1. CDR3 length equals 15 residues. From germline, CDR1 is MNHEY and CDR2 SVGAGI. Losses at the gene ends were 6 bases for V and 4 bases for J; bases not matched to a gene: 7. The CDR3 loop is CASSKDRGRGNTIYF. CDR3 DNA: TGTGCCAGCAGCAAGGACAGGGGACGCGGAAACACCATATATTTT.

This chain links TRBV14 with TRBJ2-1; D possibly corresponds to TRBD1 (5 bases). With 3 bases removed from V and 3 bases from J, the gap between germline ends came to 12 bases. CDR3 length: 15 amino acids. Germline V gives CDR1 SGHDN, CDR2 FVKESK. CDR3 in DNA: TGTGCCAGCAGCCAGATAGACAGTCACTACAATGAGCAGTTCTTC. Residues: CASSQIDSHYNEQFF.

The chain employs TRBV11-1 and TRBJ2-3; D gene uncertain. Trimming pared 5 bases from V and 2 bases from J, leaving 11 bases between. The CDR3 runs to 14 residues. Germline-derived CDR1 and CDR2 are SGHAT and FQDESV (reference sequence). The CDR3 sequence: CASSPVPHTDTQYF. The CDR3 nucleotides read TGTGCCAGCAGCCCGGTCCCCCACACAGATACGCAGTATTTT. The entire variable domain, with the rest obtained from reference TRBV11-1 and TRBJ2-3, is as follows: EAEVAQSPRYKITEKSQAVAFWCDPISGHATLYWYRQILGQGPELLVQFQDESVVDDSQLPKDRFSAERLKGVDSTLKIQPAELGDSAMYLCASSPVPHTDTQYFGPGTRLTVL.

This clone was observed once. The rearrangement links TRBV9 to TRBJ1-1; D ambiguous. CDR1 is SGDLS and CDR2 is YYNGEE in the germline V gene. The CDR3 is 15 amino acids. V lost 0 bases to trimming and J lost 0 bases, with 9 bases between them. DNA of the CDR3: TGTGCCAGCAGCGTAGCTGGCGGTTTGAACACTGAAGCTTTCTTT. The encoded protein is CASSVAGGLNTEAFF. Filled out from reference TRBV9 and TRBJ1-1, the complete variable domain reads DSGVTQTPKHLITATGQRVTLRCSPRSGDLSVYWYQQSLDQGLQFLIQYYNGEERAKGNILERFSAQQFPDLHSELNLSSLELGDSALYFCASSVAGGLNTEAFFGQGTRLTVV.

CDR3: CASSPRGGNEQFF. CDR3 sequence (DNA): TGCGCCAGCAGCCCGAGGGGGGGCAATGAGCAGTTCTTC. The V gene is TRBV5-1, the J gene TRBJ2-1; a possible D gene is TRBD2 (7 bases). This CDR3 spans 13 amino acids. Trimming pared 4 bases from V and 6 bases from J, leaving 11 bases between. Per germline, CDR1 SGHRS and CDR2 YFSETQ.

The chain joins TRBV7-2 to TRBJ2-1, with TRBD2 matching 12 bases. This CDR3 comprises 15 residues. After removal of 3 bases from V and 7 bases from J, the junction contained 4 bases not matched to a gene. Germline V gene sequence: CDR1 SGHTA, CDR2 FQGNSA. CDR3: CASSFAGTSGNEQFF. CDR3 nucleotide sequence: TGTGCCAGCAGCTTCGCCGGGACTAGCGGGAATGAGCAGTTCTTC.

The genes are TRBV19 and TRBJ2-1; TRBD2 aligns across 13 bases. The CDR3 covers 15 residues. Germline V gene data show CDR1 as LNHDA and CDR2 as SQIVND (reference sequence). V was clipped by 5 bases and J by 8 bases; unmatched bases: 6. The CDR3 spells CASSLGLAGADEQFF. In DNA, the CDR3 is TGTGCCAGTAGTCTCGGACTAGCGGGAGCGGATGAGCAGTTCTTC.

The chain employs TRBV11-2 and TRBJ2-7; tentatively, D is TRBD2 (6 bases). CDR1 and CDR2 (germline): SGHAT, FQNNGV. V lost 0 bases and J 2 bases, leaving 11 bases between the germline ends. The CDR3 extends over 15 amino acids. CDR3 nucleotides: TGTGCCAGCAGCTTAGATCGGAGGGGTCCCTACGAGCAGTACTTC. It codes for CASSLDRRGPYEQYF.

The gene calls are TRBV19 and TRBJ2-1; 8 bases agree with TRBD2. Germline lookup yields CDR1 LNHDA and CDR2 SQIVND (reference sequence). The V gene end was trimmed by 5 bases and the J gene end by 10 bases; junction bases not matched to a gene: 7. The CDR3 length is 13 residues. The CDR3 here is CASSLGAGGEQFF. The CDR3 DNA reads as TGTGCCAGTAGTCTCGGGGCGGGGGGAGAGCAGTTCTTC.

In this sample, this clone turned up a few times. This chain joins TRBV7-3 and TRBJ2-7, with D maybe TRBD2 (6 bases). V was trimmed by 5 bases and J by 2 bases, leaving 16 bases between them. This CDR3 region has 15 residues. In germline, CDR1 is SGHTA, CDR2 FQGTGA. The CDR3 DNA reads as TGTGCCAGCAGCCCGCGGGGCTCCAGGCCCTACGAGCAGTACTTC. It encodes CASSPRGSRPYEQYF.

CDR3 sequence: CATSRGGQGFNNEQFF. CDR3 in DNA: TGTGCCACCAGCAGAGGGGGACAGGGGTTTAACAATGAGCAGTTCTTC. The chain uses TRBV15 and TRBJ2-1; 10 nucleotides align to TRBD1. The CDR3 is 16 residues long. Looked up from germline, CDR1 is LNHNV and CDR2 is YYDKDF (reference sequence). V was pared by 1 base and J by 5 bases, with 5 bases of the junction left unmatched.

This chain links TRBV7-9 with TRBJ2-7; D is perhaps TRBD2 (5 bases). CDR3 length equals 12 residues. Trimming left V 5 bases short and J 3 bases short, with 8 bases between. Germline V gene lookup returns CDR1 SEHNR and CDR2 FQNEAQ (reference sequence). This CDR3 is CASSGGSYEQYF. The CDR3 DNA follows: TGTGCCAGCAGCGGAGGTAGCTACGAGCAGTACTTC.

J is TRBJ1-4 and V is TRBV4-2, with TRBD1 matching 10 bases. V trimming: 0 bases; J trimming: 4 bases; junction bases outside the gene matches: 2. The CDR3 totals 16 residues. Germline V gives CDR1 LGHNA, CDR2 YNFKEQ. CDR3 sequence (DNA): TGTGCCAGCAGCCAAGATGGGACAGGGGATAATGAAAAACTGTTTTTT. Amino acids: CASSQDGTGDNEKLFF.

The gene calls are TRBV7-3 and TRBJ2-1; TRBD2 matches 8 bases. The CDR3 covers 15 residues. The J segment lost 8 bases and the V segment lost 0 bases, leaving 6 bases of the junction unmatched. CDR1 is SGHTA, CDR2 FQGTGA, per germline. The DNA of the CDR3 is TGTGCCAGCAGCTTAACCGGGGGGACTAGTTATGAGCAGTTCTTC. Translated: CASSLTGGTSYEQFF. The full variable domain, completed using reference TRBV7-3 and TRBJ2-1, is GAGVSQTPSNKVTEKGKYVELRCDPISGHTALYWYRQSLGQGPEFLIYFQGTGAADDSGLPNDRFFAVRPEGSVSTLKIQRTERGDSAVYLCASSLTGGTSYEQFFGPGTRLTVL.

The chain has TRBV5-6 and TRBJ2-7, with D possibly TRBD1 on 5 matching bases. Trimming took 1 base from V and 3 from J, leaving 17 bases between them. The CDR3 runs to 16 residues. Germline V gives CDR1 SGHDT, CDR2 YYEEEE. CDR3 DNA sequence: TGTGCCAGCAGCTTGTTTGCTGGCAGGGCCATCTACGAGCAGTACTTC. Translation: CASSLFAGRAIYEQYF.